This T cell receptor beta chain stems from a study of T cells in Graves' hyperthyroidism and ophthalmopathy. General study findings and limits: Ophthalmopathy cases were set apart from stable hyperthyroidism by a 13 V-J model. Most expanded thyroid clonotypes above 0.001 recurred in blood.

In this sample, this clonotype turned up many times. What it recognizes is unknown. The CDR3 spans 17 residues. V was clipped by 3 bases and J by 7 bases; unmatched bases: 14. Per the germline V gene, CDR1 is SGHTA and CDR2 is FQGTGA. Amplification of TCR beta CDR3 regions was performed using RNA transcripts as template. The primer set for the first-round RT-PCR of the TCR CDR3 was HTBI. TCRdb fed the multiplex PCR reads into MiXCR, producing one record per CDR3 protein. The sample records around 580,000 distinct CDR3 sequences, 40% to 55% being singletons. Uncontrolled infections, other autoimmune diseases, pregnancy or lactation led to exclusion of patients.

The J gene is TRBJ2-7, the V gene TRBV7-3, with 11 bases aligning to TRBD2. This receptor was identified in a woman aged 18-29 years with Graves' hyperthyroidism. Material for sequencing was peripheral blood or thyroid tissue (not recorded which). CDR3 region: CASSFSGTSGSKGEQYF. The CDR3 nucleotides are TGTGCCAGCAGCTTTTCCGGGACTAGCGGTTCGAAAGGGGAGCAGTACTTC.